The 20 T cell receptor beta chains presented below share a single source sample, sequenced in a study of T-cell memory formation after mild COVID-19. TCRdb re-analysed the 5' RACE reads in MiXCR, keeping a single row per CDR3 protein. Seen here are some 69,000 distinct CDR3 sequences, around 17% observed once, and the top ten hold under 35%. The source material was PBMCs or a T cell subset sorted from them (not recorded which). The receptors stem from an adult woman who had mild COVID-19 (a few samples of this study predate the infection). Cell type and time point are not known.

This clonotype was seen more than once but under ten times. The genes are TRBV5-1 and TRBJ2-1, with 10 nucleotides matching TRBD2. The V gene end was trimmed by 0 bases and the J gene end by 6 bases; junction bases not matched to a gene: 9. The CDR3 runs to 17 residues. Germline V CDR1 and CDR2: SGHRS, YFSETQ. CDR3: CASSLAGASGSRNEQFF. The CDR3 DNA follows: TGCGCCAGCAGCTTGGCCGGGGCTAGCGGGAGCCGCAATGAGCAGTTCTTC.

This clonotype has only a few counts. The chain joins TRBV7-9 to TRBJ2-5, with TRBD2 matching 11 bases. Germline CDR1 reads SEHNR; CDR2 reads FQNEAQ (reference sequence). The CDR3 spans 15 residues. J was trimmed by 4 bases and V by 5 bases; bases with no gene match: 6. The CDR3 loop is CASSPTTSGRETQYF. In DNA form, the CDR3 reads TGTGCCAGCAGCCCCACCACTAGCGGGAGAGAGACCCAGTACTTC.

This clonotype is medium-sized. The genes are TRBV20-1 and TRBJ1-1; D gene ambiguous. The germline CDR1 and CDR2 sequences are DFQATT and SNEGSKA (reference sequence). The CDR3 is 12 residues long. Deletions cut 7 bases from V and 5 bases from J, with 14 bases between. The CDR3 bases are TGCAGTGGCGGCAGGCGGGAGACTGAAGCTTTCTTT. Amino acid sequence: CSGGRRETEAFF.

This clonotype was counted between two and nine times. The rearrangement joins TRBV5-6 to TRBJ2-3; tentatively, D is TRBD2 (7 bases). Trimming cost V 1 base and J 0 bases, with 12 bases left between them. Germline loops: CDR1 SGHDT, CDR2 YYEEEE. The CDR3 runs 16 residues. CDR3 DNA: TGTGCCAGCAGCTTGCGGGGGGCCTTGAGCACAGATACGCAGTATTTT. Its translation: CASSLRGALSTDTQYF.

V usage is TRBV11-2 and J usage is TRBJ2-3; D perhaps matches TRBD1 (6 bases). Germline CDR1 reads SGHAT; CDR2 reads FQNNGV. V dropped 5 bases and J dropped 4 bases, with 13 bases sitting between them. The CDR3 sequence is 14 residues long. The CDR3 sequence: CASSPDRQADTQYF. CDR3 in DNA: TGTGCCAGCAGCCCCGACCGACAGGCAGATACGCAGTATTTT.

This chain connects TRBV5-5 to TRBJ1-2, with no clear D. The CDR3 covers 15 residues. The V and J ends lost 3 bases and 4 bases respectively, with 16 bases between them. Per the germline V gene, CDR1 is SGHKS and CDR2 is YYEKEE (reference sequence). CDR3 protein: CASSSSVVESYGYTF. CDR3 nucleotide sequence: TGTGCCAGCAGCTCATCTGTAGTCGAGAGCTATGGCTACACCTTC.

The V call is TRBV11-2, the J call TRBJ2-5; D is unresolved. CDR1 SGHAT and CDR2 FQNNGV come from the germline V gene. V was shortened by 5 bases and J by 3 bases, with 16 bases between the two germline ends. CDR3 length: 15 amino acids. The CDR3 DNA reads TGTGCCAGCAGCAAAACAGCCGGCACGAAAGAGACCCAGTACTTC. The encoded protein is CASSKTAGTKETQYF.

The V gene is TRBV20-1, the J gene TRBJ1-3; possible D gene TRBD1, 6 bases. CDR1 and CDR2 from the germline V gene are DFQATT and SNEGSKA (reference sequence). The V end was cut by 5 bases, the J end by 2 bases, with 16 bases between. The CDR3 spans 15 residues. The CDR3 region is CSAFLRGGPGNTIYF. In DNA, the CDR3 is TGCAGTGCTTTTCTCAGGGGAGGTCCTGGAAACACCATATATTTT.

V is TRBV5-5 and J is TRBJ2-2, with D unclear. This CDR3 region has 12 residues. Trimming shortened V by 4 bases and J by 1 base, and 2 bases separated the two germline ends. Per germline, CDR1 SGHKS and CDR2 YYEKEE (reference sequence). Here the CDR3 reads CASSQNTGELFF. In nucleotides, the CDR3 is TGTGCCAGCAGCCAGAACACCGGGGAGCTGTTTTTT.

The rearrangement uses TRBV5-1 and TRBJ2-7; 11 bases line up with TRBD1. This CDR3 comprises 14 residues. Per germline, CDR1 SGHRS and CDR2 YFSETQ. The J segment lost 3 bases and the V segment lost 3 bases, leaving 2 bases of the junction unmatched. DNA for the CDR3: TGCGCCAGCAGCTGGGGGACAGGGGGCTACGAGCAGTACTTC. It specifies CASSWGTGGYEQYF.

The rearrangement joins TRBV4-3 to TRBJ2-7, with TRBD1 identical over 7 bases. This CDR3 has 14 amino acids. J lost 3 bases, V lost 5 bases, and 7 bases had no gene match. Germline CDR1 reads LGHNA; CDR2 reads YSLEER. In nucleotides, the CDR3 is TGCGCCAGCAGCGCCAGACAGGGCGGCTACGAGCAGTACTTC. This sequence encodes CASSARQGGYEQYF.

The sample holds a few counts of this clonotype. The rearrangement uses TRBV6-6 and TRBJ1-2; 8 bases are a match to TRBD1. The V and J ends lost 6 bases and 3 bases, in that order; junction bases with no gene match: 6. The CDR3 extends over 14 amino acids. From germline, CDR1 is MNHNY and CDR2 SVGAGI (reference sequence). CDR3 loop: CASSPPGGDYGYTF. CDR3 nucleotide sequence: TGTGCCAGCAGCCCTCCAGGGGGCGACTATGGCTACACCTTC.

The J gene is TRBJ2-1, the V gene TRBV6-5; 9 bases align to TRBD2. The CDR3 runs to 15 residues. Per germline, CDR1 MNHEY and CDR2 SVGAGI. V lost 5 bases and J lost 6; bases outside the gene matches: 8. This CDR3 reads CASSLLGGGVNEQFF. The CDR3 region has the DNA TGTGCCAGCAGTCTCTTAGGCGGGGGGGTCAATGAGCAGTTCTTC.

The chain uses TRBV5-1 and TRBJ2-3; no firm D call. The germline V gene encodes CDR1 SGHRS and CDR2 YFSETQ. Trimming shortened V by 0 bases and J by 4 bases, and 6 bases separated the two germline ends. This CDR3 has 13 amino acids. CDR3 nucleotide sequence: TGCGCCAGCAGCTTGGACGAGGCAGATACGCAGTATTTT. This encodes CASSLDEADTQYF.

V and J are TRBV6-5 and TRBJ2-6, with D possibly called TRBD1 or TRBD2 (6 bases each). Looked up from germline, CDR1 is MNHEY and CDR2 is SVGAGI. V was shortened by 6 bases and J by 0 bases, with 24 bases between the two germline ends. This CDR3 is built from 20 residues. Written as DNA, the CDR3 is TGTGCCAGCAGCTTCGGGGGTCCGGCCCAGGGGTTCTCTGGGGCCAACGTCCTGACTTTC. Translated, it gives CASSFGGPAQGFSGANVLTF.

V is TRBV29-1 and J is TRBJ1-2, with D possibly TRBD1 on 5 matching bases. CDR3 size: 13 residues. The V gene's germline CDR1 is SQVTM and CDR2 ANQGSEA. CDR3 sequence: CRGGRGSPDGYTF. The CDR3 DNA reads TGCAGGGGCGGGAGGGGTAGCCCCGATGGCTACACCTTC.

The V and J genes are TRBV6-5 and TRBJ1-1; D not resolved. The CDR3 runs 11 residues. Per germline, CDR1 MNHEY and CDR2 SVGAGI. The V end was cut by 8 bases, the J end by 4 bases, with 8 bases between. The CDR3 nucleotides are TGTGCCAGCGTGCTGGGCACTGAAGCTTTCTTT. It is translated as CASVLGTEAFF.

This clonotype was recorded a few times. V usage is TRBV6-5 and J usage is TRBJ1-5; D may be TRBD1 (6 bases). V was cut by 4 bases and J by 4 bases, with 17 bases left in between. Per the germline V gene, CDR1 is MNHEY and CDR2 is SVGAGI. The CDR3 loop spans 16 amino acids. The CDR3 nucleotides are TGTGCCAGCAGTTCCTCAACAGGGTTTAGTAATCAGCCCCAGCATTTT. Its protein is CASSSSTGFSNQPQHF.

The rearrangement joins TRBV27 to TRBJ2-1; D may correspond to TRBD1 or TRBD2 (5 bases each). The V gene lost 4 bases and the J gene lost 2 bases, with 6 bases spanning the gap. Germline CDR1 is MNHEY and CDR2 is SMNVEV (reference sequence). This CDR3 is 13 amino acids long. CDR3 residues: CASSWDAYNEQFF. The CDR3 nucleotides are TGTGCCAGCAGTTGGGACGCCTACAATGAGCAGTTCTTC.

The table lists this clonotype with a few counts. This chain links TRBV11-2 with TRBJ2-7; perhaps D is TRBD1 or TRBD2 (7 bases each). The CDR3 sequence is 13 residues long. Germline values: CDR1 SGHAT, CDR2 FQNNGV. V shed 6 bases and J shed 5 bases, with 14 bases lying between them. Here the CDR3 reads CASRTTGRDEQYF. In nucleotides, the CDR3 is TGTGCCAGCAGGACGACAGGGAGGGACGAGCAGTACTTC.